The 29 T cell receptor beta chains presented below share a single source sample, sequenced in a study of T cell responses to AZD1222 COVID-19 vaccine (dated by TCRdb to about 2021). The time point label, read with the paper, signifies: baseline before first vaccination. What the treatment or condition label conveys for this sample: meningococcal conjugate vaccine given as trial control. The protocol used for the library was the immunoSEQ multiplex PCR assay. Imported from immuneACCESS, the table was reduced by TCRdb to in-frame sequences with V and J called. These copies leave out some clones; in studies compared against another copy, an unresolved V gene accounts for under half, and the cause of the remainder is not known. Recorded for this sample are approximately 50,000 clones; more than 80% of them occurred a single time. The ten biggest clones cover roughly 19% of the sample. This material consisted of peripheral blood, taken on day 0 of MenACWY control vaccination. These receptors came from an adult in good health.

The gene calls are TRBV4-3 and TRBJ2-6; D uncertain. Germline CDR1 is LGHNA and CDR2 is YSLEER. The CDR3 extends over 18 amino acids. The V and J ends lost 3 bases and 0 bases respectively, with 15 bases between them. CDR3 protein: CASSQAGRLSSGANVLTF. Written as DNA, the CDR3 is TGCGCCAGCAGCCAGGCCGGACGGTTAAGCTCTGGGGCCAACGTCCTGACTTTC.

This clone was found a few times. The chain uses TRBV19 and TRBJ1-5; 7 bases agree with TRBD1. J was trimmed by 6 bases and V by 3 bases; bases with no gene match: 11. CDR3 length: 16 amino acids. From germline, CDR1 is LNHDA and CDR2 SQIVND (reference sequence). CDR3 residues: CASSMGRQGIRQPQHF. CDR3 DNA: TGTGCCAGTAGTATGGGGAGACAGGGTATTCGTCAGCCCCAGCATTTT.

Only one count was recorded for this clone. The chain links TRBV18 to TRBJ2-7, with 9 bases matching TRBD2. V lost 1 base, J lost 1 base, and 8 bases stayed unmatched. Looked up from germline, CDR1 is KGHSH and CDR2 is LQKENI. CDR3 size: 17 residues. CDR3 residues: CASSPQPLAGTSYEQYF. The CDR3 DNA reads TGTGCCAGCTCACCACAACCTCTAGCGGGAACGTCCTACGAGCAGTACTTC.

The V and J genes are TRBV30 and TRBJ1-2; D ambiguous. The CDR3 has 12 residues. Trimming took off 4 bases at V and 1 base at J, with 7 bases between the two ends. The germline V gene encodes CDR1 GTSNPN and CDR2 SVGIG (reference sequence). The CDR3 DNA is TGTGCCTGGAACAGAGTTAACTATGGCTACACCTTC. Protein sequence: CAWNRVNYGYTF.

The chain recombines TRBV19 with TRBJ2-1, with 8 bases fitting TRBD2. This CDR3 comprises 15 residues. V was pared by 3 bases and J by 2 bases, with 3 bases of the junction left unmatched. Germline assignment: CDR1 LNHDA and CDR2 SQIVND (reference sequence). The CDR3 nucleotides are TGTGCCAGTAGTATGACTAGCGTAACCTACAATGAGCAGTTCTTC. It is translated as CASSMTSVTYNEQFF.

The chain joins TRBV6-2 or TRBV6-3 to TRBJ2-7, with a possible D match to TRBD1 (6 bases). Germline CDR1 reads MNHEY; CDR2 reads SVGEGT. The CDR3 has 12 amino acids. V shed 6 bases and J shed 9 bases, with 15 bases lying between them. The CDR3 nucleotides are TGTGCCAGCAGCGACCCCTCACAGGGGCAGTACTTC. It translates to CASSDPSQGQYF.

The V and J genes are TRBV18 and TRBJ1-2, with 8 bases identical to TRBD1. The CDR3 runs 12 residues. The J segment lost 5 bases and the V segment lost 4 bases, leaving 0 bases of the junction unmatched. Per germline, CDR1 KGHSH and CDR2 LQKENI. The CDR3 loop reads CASSRQGYGYTF. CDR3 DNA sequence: TGTGCCAGCTCACGACAGGGGTATGGCTACACCTTC.

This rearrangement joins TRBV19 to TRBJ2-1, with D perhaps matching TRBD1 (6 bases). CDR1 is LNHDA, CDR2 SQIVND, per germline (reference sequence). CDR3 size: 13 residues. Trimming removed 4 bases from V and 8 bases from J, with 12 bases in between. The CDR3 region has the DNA TGTGCCAGTAGTACAACAGGGTCCCATGAGCAGTTCTTC. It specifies CASSTTGSHEQFF.

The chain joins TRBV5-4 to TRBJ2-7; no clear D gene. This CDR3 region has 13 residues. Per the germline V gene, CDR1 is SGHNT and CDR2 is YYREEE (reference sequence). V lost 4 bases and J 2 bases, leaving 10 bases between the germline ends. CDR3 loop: CASSTNRAYEQYF. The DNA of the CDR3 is TGTGCCAGCAGCACGAACAGAGCCTACGAGCAGTACTTC.

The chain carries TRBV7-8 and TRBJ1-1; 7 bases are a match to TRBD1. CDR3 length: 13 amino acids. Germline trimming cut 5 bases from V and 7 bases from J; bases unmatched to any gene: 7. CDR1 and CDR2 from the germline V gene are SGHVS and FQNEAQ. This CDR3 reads CASSRGTVNEAFF. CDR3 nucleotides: TGTGCCAGCAGCCGGGGGACAGTAAATGAAGCTTTCTTT.

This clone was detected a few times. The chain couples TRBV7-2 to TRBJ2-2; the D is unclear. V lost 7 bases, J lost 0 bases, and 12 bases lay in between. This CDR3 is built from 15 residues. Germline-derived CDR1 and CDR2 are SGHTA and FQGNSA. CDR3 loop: CASNFVGTNTGELFF. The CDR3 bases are TGTGCCAGCAACTTTGTGGGAACGAACACCGGGGAGCTGTTTTTT.

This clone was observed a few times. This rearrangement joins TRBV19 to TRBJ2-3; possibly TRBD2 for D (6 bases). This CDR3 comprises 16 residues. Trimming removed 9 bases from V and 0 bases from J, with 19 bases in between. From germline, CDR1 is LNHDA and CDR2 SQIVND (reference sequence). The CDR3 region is CASGSGTRFSTDTQYF. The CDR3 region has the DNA TGTGCCAGCGGGTCCGGGACTCGCTTTAGCACAGATACGCAGTATTTT. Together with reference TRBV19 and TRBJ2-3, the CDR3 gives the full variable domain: DGGITQSPKYLFRKEGQNVTLSCEQNLNHDAMYWYRQDPGQGLRLIYYSQIVNDFQKGDIAEGYSVSREKKESFPLTVTSAQKNPTAFYLCASGSGTRFSTDTQYFGPGTRLTVL.

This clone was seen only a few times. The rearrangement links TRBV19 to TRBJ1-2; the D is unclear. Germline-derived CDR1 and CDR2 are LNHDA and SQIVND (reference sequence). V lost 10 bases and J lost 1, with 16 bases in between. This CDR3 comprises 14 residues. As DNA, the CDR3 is TGTGCCATTAAGGACGGCCCCCTTAACTATGGCTACACCTTC. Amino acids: CAIKDGPLNYGYTF.

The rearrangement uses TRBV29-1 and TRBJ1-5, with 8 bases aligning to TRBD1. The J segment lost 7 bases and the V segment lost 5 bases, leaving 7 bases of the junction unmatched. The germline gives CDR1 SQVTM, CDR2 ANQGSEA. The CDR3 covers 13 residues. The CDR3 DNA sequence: TGCAGCGTTAAGACAGGGGAGCACCAGCCCCAGCATTTT. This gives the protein CSVKTGEHQPQHF.

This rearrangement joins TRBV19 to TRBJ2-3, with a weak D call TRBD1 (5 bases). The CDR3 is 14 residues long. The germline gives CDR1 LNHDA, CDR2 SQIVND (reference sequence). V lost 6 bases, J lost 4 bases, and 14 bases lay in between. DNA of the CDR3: TGTGCCAGTAGCCCGCCTAGGGGTGCAGATACGCAGTATTTT. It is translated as CASSPPRGADTQYF.

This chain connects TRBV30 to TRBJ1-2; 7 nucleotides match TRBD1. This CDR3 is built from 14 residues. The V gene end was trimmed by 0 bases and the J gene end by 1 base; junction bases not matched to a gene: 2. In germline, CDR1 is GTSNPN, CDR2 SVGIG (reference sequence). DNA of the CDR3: TGTGCCTGGAGTGTTGGGACAGATAACTATGGCTACACCTTC. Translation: CAWSVGTDNYGYTF.

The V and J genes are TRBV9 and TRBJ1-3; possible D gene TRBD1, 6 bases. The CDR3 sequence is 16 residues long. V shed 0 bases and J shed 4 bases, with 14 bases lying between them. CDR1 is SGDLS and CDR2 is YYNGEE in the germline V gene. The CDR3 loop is CASSVGSGAPGNTIYF. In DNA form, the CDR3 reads TGTGCCAGCAGCGTAGGGTCGGGGGCGCCCGGAAACACCATATATTTT.

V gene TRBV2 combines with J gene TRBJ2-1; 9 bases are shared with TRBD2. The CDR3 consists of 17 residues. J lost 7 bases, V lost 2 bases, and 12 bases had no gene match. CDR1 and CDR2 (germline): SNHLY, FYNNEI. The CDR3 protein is CASSELGGTSFFNEQFF. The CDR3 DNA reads TGTGCCAGCAGTGAATTGGGCGGGACTAGCTTTTTTAATGAGCAGTTCTTC.

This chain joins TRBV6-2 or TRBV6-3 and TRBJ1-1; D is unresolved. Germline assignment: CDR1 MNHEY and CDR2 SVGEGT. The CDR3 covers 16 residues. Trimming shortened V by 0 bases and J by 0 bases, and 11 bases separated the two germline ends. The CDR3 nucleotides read TGTGCCAGCAGTTACTCCTTCAGAAGTCTGAACACTGAAGCTTTCTTT. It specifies CASSYSFRSLNTEAFF.

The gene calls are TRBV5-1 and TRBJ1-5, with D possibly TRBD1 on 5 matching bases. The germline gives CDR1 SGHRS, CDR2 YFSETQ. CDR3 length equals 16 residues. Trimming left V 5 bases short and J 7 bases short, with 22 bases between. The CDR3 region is CASSFGDPGKGQPQHF. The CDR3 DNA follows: TGCGCCAGCAGTTTTGGGGACCCAGGGAAGGGACAGCCCCAGCATTTT.

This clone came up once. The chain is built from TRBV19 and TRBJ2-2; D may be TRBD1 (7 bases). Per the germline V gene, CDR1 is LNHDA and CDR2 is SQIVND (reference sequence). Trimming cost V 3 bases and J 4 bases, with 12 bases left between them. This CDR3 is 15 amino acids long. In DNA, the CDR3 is TGTGCCAGTAGTATTGGCCAGGGGGGCACCGGGGAGCTGTTTTTT. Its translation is CASSIGQGGTGELFF.

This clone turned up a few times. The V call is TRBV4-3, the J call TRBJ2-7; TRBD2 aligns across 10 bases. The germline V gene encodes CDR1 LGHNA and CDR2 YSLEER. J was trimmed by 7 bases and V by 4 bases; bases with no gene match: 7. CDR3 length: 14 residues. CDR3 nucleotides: TGCGCCAGCAGCCCCCTAGCGGGAGCTGCTGAGCAGTACTTC. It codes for CASSPLAGAAEQYF.

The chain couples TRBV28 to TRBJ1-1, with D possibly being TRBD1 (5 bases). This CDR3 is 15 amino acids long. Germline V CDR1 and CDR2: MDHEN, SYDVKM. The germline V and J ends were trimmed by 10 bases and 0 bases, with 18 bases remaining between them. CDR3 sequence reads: CATGRSGAMNTEAFF. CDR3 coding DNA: TGTGCCACTGGTCGAAGTGGGGCCATGAACACTGAAGCTTTCTTT.

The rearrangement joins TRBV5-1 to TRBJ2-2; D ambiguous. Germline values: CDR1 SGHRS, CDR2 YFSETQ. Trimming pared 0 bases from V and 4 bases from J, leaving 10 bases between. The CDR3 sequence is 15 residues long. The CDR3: CASSLVTLITGELFF. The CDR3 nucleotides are TGCGCCAGCAGCTTGGTGACCTTAATCACCGGGGAGCTGTTTTTT.

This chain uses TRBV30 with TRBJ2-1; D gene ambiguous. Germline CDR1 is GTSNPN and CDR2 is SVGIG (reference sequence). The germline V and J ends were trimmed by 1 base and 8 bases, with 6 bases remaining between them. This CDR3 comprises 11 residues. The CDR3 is CAWSGSDEQFF. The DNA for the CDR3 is TGTGCCTGGAGTGGGTCGGATGAGCAGTTCTTC.

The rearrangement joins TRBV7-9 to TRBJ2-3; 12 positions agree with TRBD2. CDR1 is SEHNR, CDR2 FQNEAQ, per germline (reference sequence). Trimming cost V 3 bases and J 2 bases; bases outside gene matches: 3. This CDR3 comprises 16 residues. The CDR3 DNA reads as TGTGCCAGCAGCTTCGGACTAGCGGGGAACACAGATACGCAGTATTTT. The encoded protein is CASSFGLAGNTDTQYF.

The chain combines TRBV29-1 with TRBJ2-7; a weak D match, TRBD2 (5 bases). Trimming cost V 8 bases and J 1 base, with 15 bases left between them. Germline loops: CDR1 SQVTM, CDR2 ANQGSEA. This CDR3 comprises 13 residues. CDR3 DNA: TGCAGCTTCCGAGGGCCTGTTTCCTACGAGCAGTACTTC. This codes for CSFRGPVSYEQYF.

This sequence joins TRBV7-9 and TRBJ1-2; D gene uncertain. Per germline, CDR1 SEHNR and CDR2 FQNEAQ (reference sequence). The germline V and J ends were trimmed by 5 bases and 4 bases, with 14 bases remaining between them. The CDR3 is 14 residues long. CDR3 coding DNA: TGTGCCAGCAGCACCGGGATTAGCCGCTATGGCTACACCTTC. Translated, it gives CASSTGISRYGYTF.

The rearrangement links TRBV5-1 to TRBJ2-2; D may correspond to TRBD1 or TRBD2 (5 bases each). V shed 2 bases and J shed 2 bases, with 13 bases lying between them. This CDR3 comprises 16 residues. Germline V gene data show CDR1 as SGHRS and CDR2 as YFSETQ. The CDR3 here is CASSFRGPDNTGELFF. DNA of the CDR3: TGCGCCAGCAGCTTCCGGGGCCCTGATAACACCGGGGAGCTGTTTTTT.